This TCR beta chain was sequenced for a study of T-cell reconstitution after alpha-beta-depleted transplantation in children. V shed 2 bases and J 4 bases; nucleotides not matched to a gene: 13. Germline V CDR1 and CDR2: SGHAT, FQNNGV. This CDR3 region has 17 residues. As it was prepared, the TCRbeta library received unique molecular identifiers. TCRdb reanalysed the PCR reads using MiXCR and keeps one entry per CDR3 protein. The data show about 500,000 distinct CDR3 sequences, 32% seen once. This TCR derives from a human donor who donated a stem cell graft to a child with aplastic anemia. The sequences come from PBMCs from the stem cell graft donor, collected from the stem cell graft. This chain links TRBV11-2 with TRBJ2-5; the match to TRBD1 covers 7 bases. CDR3 DNA sequence: TGTGCCAGCAGCTTAAAGTTATCTCCACAGGGGCGAGAGACCCAGTACTTC. It specifies CASSLKLSPQGRETQYF.